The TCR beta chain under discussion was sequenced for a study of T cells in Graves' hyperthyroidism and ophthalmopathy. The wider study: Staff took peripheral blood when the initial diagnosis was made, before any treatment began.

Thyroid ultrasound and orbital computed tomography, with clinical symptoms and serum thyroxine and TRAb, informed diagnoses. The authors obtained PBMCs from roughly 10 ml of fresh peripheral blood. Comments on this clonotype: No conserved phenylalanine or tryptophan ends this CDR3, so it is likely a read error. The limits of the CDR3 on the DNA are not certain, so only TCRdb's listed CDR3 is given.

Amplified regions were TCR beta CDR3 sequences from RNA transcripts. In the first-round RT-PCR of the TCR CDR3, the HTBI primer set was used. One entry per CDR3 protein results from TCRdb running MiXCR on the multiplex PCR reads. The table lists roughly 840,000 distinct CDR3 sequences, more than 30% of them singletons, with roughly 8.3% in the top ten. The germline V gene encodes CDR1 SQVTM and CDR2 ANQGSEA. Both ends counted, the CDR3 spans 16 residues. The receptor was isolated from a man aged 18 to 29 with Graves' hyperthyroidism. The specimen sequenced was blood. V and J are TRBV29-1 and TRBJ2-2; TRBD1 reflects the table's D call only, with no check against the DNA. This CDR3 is CSVEGTAQTNTGELVL.